Presented here are 7 T cell receptor beta chains from one specimen sequenced in a study of human T cells and chemical hapten exposure. TCRdb passed the RACE reads through MiXCR, listing each CDR3 protein once. The repertoire holds 190,000 or so distinct CDR3 sequences, with 30% as singletons. Time point given: pre-sensitization, week 0. Noted treatment: therapeutic diphenylcyclopropenone sensitization with weekly scalp DPC. Sequenced here: whole blood, sampled in connection with sensitization to the hapten diphenylcyclopropenone (DPC). These receptors came from a woman aged 25 to 39 with alopecia areata. Some clones in this sample may be carry-over from other donors' samples.

This clonotype was counted between two and nine times. The chain is built from TRBV29-1 and TRBJ1-2; the D gene is possibly TRBD1 (6 bases). Deletions cut 4 bases from V and 5 bases from J, with 14 bases between. The CDR3 sequence is 13 residues long. Germline CDR1 is SQVTM and CDR2 is ANQGSEA. The CDR3 DNA reads as TGCAGCGTTGTAACAGGGCCCAAGTATGGCTACACCTTC. Encoded protein: CSVVTGPKYGYTF.

The CDR3 coding sequence is TGTGCCAGCATCTTGACCATCCCCCACTCTGGGGCCAACGTCCTGACTTTC. This encodes CASILTIPHSGANVLTF. This rearrangement joins TRBV12-3 or TRBV12-4 to TRBJ2-6; D is unresolved. V lost 7 bases and J 0 bases, leaving 16 bases between the germline ends. The CDR3 sequence is 17 residues long.

The rearrangement links TRBV29-1 to TRBJ1-5; 7 bases agree with TRBD1. CDR1 SQVTM and CDR2 ANQGSEA come from the germline V gene. The CDR3 totals 12 residues. V dropped 4 bases and J dropped 5; count of bases not matched to a gene: 2. CDR3 DNA: TGCAGCGTTGCCGGGACAGATCAGCCCCAGCATTTT. It is translated as CSVAGTDQPQHF.

The CDR3 coding sequence is TGTGCCTGGAGTGGCGAGACAGGGAATGGCTACACCTTC. Its protein is CAWSGETGNGYTF. This sequence joins TRBV30 and TRBJ1-2, with 7 bases identical to TRBD1. Germline assignment: CDR1 GTSNPN and CDR2 SVGIG (reference sequence). With 1 base clipped from V and 6 bases from J, the junction kept 5 bases outside the gene matches. This CDR3 is 13 amino acids long.

The chain recombines TRBV29-1 with TRBJ1-4; D ambiguous. Trimming left V 4 bases short and J 8 bases short, with 11 bases between. This CDR3 has 12 amino acids. Per germline, CDR1 SQVTM and CDR2 ANQGSEA. In DNA, the CDR3 is TGCAGCGTTGTGGAGGGAGCCGAAAAACTGTTTTTT. Residues: CSVVEGAEKLFF.

V and J are TRBV9 and TRBJ2-7, with 12 bases fitting TRBD2. This CDR3 has 14 residues. Trimming took 4 bases from V and 4 from J; bases not matched to a gene: 3. CDR1 and CDR2 (germline): SGDLS, YYNGEE. CDR3 sequence reads: CASSPSGRGYEQYF. For the CDR3, the DNA is TGTGCCAGCAGCCCTAGCGGGAGGGGATACGAGCAGTACTTC.

This chain links TRBV14 with TRBJ2-3; D ambiguous. V lost 1 base and J lost 4, with 0 bases in between. Looked up from germline, CDR1 is SGHDN and CDR2 is FVKESK. The CDR3 spans 11 residues. The CDR3 nucleotides are TGTGCCAGCAGCCAAGCAGATACGCAGTATTTT. It codes for CASSQADTQYF.